This T cell receptor (beta chain) is from a study of cytomegalovirus exposure and HLA in healthy donors. Study summary: HLA-typed donors were the source of tens of millions of unique TCRs, which an early data release held.

CDR1 LGHNA and CDR2 YNFKEQ come from the germline V gene. The length of the CDR3 is 15 residues. This clone was seen just once. Amplification used 60 Vbeta primers and 13 Jbeta primers. Sequencing used immunoSEQ multiplex PCR; TCRdb keeps in-frame clones, though not all of them. The sample consists of under 250,000 clones, 70% to 90% of them appearing once. V gene TRBV4-2 combines with J gene TRBJ2-5, with D possibly being TRBD2 (6 bases). The end of the DNA is better explained by TRBJ2-7, so the J call may be wrong. The clonotype comes from a girl aged 2 to 9 in good health and CMV-seronegative. Sequencing used PBMCs. For the CDR3, the DNA is TGTGCCAGCAGCCAAGGCCTAGCGACCCCCTACGAGCAGTACTTC. This gives the protein CASSQGLATPYEQYF.